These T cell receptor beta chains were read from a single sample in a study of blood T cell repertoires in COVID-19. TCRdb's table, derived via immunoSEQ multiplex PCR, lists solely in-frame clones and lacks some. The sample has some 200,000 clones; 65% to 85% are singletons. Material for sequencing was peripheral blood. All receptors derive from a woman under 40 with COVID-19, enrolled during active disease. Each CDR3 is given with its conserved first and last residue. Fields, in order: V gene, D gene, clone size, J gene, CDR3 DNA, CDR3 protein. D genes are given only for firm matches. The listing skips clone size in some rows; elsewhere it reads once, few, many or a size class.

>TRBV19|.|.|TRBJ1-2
TGTGCCAGTAGTATTTTCGGGGGAGCTGGAGACTATGGCTACACCTTC
CASSIFGGAGDYGYTF
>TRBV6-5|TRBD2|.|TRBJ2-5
TGTGCCAGCAGTTACCGGTCCAGCGGGAGTAAGGAGACCCAGTACTTC
CASSYRSSGSKETQYF
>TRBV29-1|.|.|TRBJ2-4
TGCAGCGTTCGGGTTTCCAAAAACATTCAGTACTTC
CSVRVSKNIQYF
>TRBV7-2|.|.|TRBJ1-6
TGTGCCAGCAGCTTATTCGTGAGCTCCTATAATTCACCCCTCCACTTT
CASSLFVSSYNSPLHF
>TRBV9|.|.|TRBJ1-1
TGTGCCAGCAGCGTAGCTACGTGGGGGGGTGAAGCTTTCTTT
CASSVATWGGEAFF
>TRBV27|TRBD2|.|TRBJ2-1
TGTGCCAGCACAACTTATAGCGGGGGGGCAAACAATGAGCAGTTCTTC
CASTTYSGGANNEQFF
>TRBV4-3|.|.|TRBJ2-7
TGCGCCAGCAGGAGCTACTCCTACGAGCAGTACTTC
CASRSYSYEQYF
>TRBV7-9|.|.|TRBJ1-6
TGTGCCAGCAGCCCCCAGTCTAATTCACCCCTCCACTTT
CASSPQSNSPLHF
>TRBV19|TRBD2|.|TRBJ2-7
TGTGCCAGTAGTCGCCTAGCGGGACCCTCCTACGAGCAGTACTTC
CASSRLAGPSYEQYF
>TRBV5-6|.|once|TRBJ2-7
TGTGCCAGCAGCTCGACGGTCGTAGCCGAGCAGTACTTC
CASSSTVVAEQYF
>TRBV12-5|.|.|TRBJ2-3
TGTGCTAGTGGTTTGGTACTGGGGGGAGGCCTACGGACGCAGTATTTT
CASGLVLGGGLRTQYF
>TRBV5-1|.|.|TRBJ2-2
TGCGCCAGCAGCTTACTTGTTAACACCGGGGAGCTGTTTTTT
CASSLLVNTGELFF
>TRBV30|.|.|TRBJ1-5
TGTGCCTGGAGTGCCAGGGGCCTTAATCGCAATCAGCCCCAGCATTTT
CAWSARGLNRNQPQHF
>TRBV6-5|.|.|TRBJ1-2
TGTGCCAGCAGTTACTCGGAGGGGAACTATGGCTACACCTTC
CASSYSEGNYGYTF
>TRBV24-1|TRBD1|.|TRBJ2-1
TGTGCCACCAGTGATCCCGGGACAGGGGGCTACAATGAGCAGTTCTTC
CATSDPGTGGYNEQFF
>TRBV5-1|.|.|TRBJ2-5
TGCGCCAGCAGCACCGCCGGGAGAGCCGAGGAGACCCAGTACTTC
CASSTAGRAEETQYF
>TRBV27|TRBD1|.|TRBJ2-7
TGTGCCAGCAGTTTCGGGACAGGGGGCGTAAGGAGAGGGGGGGACGAGCAGTACTTC
CASSFGTGGVRRGGDEQYF
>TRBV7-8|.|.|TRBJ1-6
TGTGCCAGCAGCTTAGCCCCGACAGACAATTCACCCCTCCACTTT
CASSLAPTDNSPLHF
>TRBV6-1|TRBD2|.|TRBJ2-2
TGTGCCAGCAGTGAAAGAAATAGATACGGACTAGCCCTGAACACCGGGGAGCTGTTTTTT
CASSERNRYGLALNTGELFF
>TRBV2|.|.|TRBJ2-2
TGTGCCAGCGAGTGGAGAGCGGCGAACACCGGGGAGCTGTTTTTT
CASEWRAANTGELFF
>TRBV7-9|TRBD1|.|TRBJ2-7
TGTGCCAGCAGCTGGCCGGGACAGGGCTCCTACGAGCAGTACTTC
CASSWPGQGSYEQYF
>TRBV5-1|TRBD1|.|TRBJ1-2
TGCGCCAGCAGCGTGACAGGGCCCCATGGCTACACCTTC
CASSVTGPHGYTF
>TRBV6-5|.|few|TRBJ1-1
TGTGCCAGCAGTAGACAGACCCCGATGAACACTGAAGCTTTCTTT
CASSRQTPMNTEAFF
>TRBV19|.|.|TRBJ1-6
TGTGCCAGTAGAGACTACCAGGGGACAAAACCTTATAATTCACCCCTCCACTTT
CASRDYQGTKPYNSPLHF
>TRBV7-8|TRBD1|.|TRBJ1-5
TGTGCCAGCAGCGTCCAGGGGGCATCCCATCAGCCCCAGCATTTT
CASSVQGASHQPQHF
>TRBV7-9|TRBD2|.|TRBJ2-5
TGTGCCAGCAGCTTAGGTCTAGCGGGAACCGGGGAGACCCAGTACTTC
CASSLGLAGTGETQYF
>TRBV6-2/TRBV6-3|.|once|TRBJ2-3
TGTGCCAGCAGTTCTAGCACAGATACGCAGTATTTT
CASSSSTDTQYF
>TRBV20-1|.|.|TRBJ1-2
TGCTGTACTTTGCGCAACTATGGCTACACCTTC
CCTLRNYGYTF
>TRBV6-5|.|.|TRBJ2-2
TGTGCCAGCAGAGGGTGGGGGGCGAACACCGGGGAGCTGTTTTTT
CASRGWGANTGELFF
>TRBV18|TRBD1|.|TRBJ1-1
TGTGCCAGCTCACCGAGTTGGACAGGGGGCGGCCTGAACACTGAAGCTTTCTTT
CASSPSWTGGGLNTEAFF
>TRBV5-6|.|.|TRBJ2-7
TGTGCCAGCAGCGGACCGACAGGCTACGAGCAGTACTTC
CASSGPTGYEQYF
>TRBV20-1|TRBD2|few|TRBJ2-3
TGCAGTGCTAGTTTACTAGCGGGAGGCGCAGATACGCAGTATTTT
CSASLLAGGADTQYF
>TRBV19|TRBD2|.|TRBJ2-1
TGTGCCAGTAGTATCGGATTAGCGGGAGGTCAGAATGAGCAGTTCTTC
CASSIGLAGGQNEQFF
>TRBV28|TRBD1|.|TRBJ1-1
TGTGCCAGCAGTCCCCACCCACCGGACAGGGGGGAAGCTTTCTTT
CASSPHPPDRGEAFF
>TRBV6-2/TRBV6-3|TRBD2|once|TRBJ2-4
TGTGCCAGCAGTGTGGGACTAGCTGCGATTCAGTACTTC
CASSVGLAAIQYF
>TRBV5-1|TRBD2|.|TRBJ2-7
TGCGCCAGCAGCTGGTCTAGCGGGGTCTCGAGAGAGCAGTACTTC
CASSWSSGVSREQYF
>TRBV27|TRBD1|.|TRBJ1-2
TGTGCCAGCAGTGCCCTGAGTGAGGGGGCGAGCTATGGCTACACCTTC
CASSALSEGASYGYTF
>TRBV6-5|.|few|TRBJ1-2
TGTGCCAGCAGGTCGGAGGGAGACTATGGCTACACCTTC
CASRSEGDYGYTF
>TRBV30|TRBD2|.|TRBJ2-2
TGTGCCGTTAGCGGGAGGAGTACCGGGGAGCTGTTTTTT
CAVSGRSTGELFF
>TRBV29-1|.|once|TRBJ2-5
TGCAGCGTCAGAGCGGATCAGGAGACCCAGTACTTC
CSVRADQETQYF
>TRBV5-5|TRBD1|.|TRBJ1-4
TGTGCCAGCAGCTTGGGAACGGTGGGACAGAGAGGAGAAAAACTGTTTTTT
CASSLGTVGQRGEKLFF
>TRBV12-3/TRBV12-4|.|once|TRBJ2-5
TGTGCCAGCAGTTTACGAGAGACCCAGTACTTC
CASSLRETQYF
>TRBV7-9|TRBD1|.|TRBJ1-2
TGTGCCAGCAGCCTCGGACAGGGGACCCACTATGGCTACACCTTC
CASSLGQGTHYGYTF
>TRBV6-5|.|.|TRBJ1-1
TGTGCCACCTCACGGGGGGGGGACGGCACTGAAGCTTTCTTT
CATSRGGDGTEAFF
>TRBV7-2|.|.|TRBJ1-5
TGTGCCAGCAGCCTTACTGAGGGACAGCCCCAGCATTTT
CASSLTEGQPQHF
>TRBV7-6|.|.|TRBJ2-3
TGTGCCAGCAGCTTAACAGGGTTCACAGATACGCAGTATTTT
CASSLTGFTDTQYF
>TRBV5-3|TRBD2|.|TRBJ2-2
TGTGCCAGAAGCTTGTGGCTAGCGGGTAAGGCGAACACCGGGGAGCTGTTTTTT
CARSLWLAGKANTGELFF
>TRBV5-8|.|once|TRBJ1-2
TGTGCCAGCAGCTTGGAGGCCGGGGTTTCTCGGGGCTACACCTTC
CASSLEAGVSRGYTF
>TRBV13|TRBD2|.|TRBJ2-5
TGTGCCAGCAGTAAGTGGGCGGCGACTAGCGGGGGAGAGACCCAGTACTTC
CASSKWAATSGGETQYF
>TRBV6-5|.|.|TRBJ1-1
TGTGCCAGCAGTTACTCTACAGGGAGCACTGAAGCTTTCTTT
CASSYSTGSTEAFF
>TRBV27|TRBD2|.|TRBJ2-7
TGTGCCAGCAGGCGACTAGCGGGGGGCTACTCGCCCTACGAGCAGTACTTC
CASRRLAGGYSPYEQYF
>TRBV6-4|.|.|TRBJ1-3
TGTGCCAGCAGTGAGGACAGTGCTGGAAACACCATATATTTT
CASSEDSAGNTIYF
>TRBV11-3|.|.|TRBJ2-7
TGTGCCAGCAGTAAAAACAACTACGAGCAGTACTTC
CASSKNNYEQYF
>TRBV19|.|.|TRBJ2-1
TGTGCCTCTAGGGGCGCCTACAATGAGCAGTTCTTC
CASRGAYNEQFF
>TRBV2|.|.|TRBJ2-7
TGTGCCAGCAGTGAAGTGGCTAGCGCCTCCTACGAGCAGTACTTC
CASSEVASASYEQYF